This TCR beta chain comes out of a study of identical twins. Study-wide points: Insertions were reduced in abundant cord blood beta clonotypes but not in memory repertoires. Modeled out-of-frame TCR alpha sharing in monozygotic twins fell below observed levels.

The donors were all healthy and Caucasian. MiXCR, run by TCRdb on the 5' RACE reads, gives a single entry per CDR3 protein. Of some 500,000 distinct CDR3 sequences listed, 12% to 15% were seen once; the top ten hold roughly 0.5%. This clonotype appeared a few times. Its target is unknown. The V and J ends lost 5 bases and 3 bases, in that order; junction bases with no gene match: 6. This CDR3 has 15 residues. Per germline, CDR1 SGHTA and CDR2 FQGNSA. The same sample was also used in a study of yellow fever vaccine responses in identical twins.

The sequenced sample consisted of CD4+ T cells sorted from blood. The J gene is TRBJ1-2, the V gene TRBV7-2; 10 nucleotides align to TRBD1. The TCR originated in a woman aged 18-35 years in good health. This CDR3 is CASSPDRGPDYGYTF. In nucleotides, the CDR3 is TGTGCCAGCAGCCCTGACAGGGGGCCTGACTATGGCTACACCTTC. Using reference TRBV7-2 and TRBJ1-2 for the parts outside the CDR3, the full variable domain is GAGVSQSPSNKVTEKGKDVELRCDPISGHTALYWYRQSLGQGLEFLIYFQGNSAPDKSGLPSDRFSAERTGGSVSTLTIQRTQQEDSAVYLCASSPDRGPDYGYTFGSGTRLTVV.